This entry lists 17 T cell receptor beta chains sequenced from one sample in a study of spatial heterogeneity in lung cancer. Indicated time point: sample taken at primary tumor resection. Using its own MiXCR run on the 5' RACE reads, TCRdb lists one record per CDR3 protein. The sample consists of about 5,700 distinct CDR3 sequences, approximately 27% of them appearing once. Findings and limits, study-wide: Mutation counts in tumors were tracked by counts of expanded intratumoral alpha and beta TCRs.

No antigens are known for them. Sequencing used lung tumor tissue, obtained at surgery. Receptors originate from a male donor with early-stage non-small cell lung cancer.

This clonotype turned up a few times. The chain carries TRBV6-2 or TRBV6-3 and TRBJ2-3; TRBD1 matches at 8 bases. The CDR3 has 14 amino acids. Germline V gene lookup returns CDR1 MNHEY and CDR2 SVGEGT. V lost 6 bases and J lost 6; bases outside the gene matches: 8. CDR3 in DNA: TGTGCCAGCAGCCGACAGGGGCCCATGGATACGCAGTATTTT. Translation: CASSRQGPMDTQYF.

V usage is TRBV28 and J usage is TRBJ2-3; 7 bases align to TRBD1. Looked up from germline, CDR1 is MDHEN and CDR2 is SYDVKM. CDR3 size: 16 residues. Trimming took 6 bases from V and 2 from J; bases not matched to a gene: 11. This CDR3 is CASRSRTGDLTDTQYF. The CDR3 nucleotides are TGTGCCAGCAGGTCCCGGACAGGAGACCTCACAGATACGCAGTATTTT.

This clonotype was seen at least ten times. This chain links TRBV20-1 with TRBJ2-5; 9 bases map to TRBD2. V was clipped by 4 bases and J by 1 base; unmatched bases: 4. This CDR3 is built from 14 residues. The V gene's germline CDR1 is DFQATT and CDR2 SNEGSKA (reference sequence). The CDR3 here is CSAIPLAGQETQYF. Here the CDR3 DNA reads TGCAGTGCTATCCCACTAGCGGGCCAAGAGACCCAGTACTTC.

This clonotype was seen only a few times. The V gene is TRBV7-2, the J gene TRBJ2-1; TRBD2 agrees at 11 bases. Germline-derived CDR1 and CDR2 are SGHTA and FQGNSA. The CDR3 loop spans 15 amino acids. Unmatched junction bases numbered 1, after V lost 3 bases and J lost 3 bases. CDR3 amino acids: CASSFSGRVYNEQFF. As DNA, the CDR3 is TGTGCCAGCAGCTTTAGCGGGAGGGTCTACAATGAGCAGTTCTTC.

This clonotype is medium-sized. The V gene is TRBV19, the J gene TRBJ2-1, with a possible D match to TRBD2 (5 bases). The germline gives CDR1 LNHDA, CDR2 SQIVND (reference sequence). Trimming removed 6 bases from V and 9 bases from J, with 12 bases in between. CDR3 length: 12 residues. In DNA form, the CDR3 reads TGTGCCAGTAGGATCGGCGCGGGTGAGCAGTTCTTC. This gives the protein CASRIGAGEQFF.

CDR3 DNA sequence: TGTGCCAGCAGTACCTGGACCGGCCGCTCCTACAATGAGCAGTTCTTC. Amino acid sequence: CASSTWTGRSYNEQFF. The chain carries TRBV12-3 or TRBV12-4 and TRBJ2-1, with D unresolved. Trimming took 5 bases from V and 0 from J, leaving 14 bases between them. CDR3 length equals 16 residues.

This clonotype is classed as large. The chain couples TRBV6-5 to TRBJ2-2, with D possibly TRBD1 on 5 matching bases. The germline V gene encodes CDR1 MNHEY and CDR2 SVGAGI. The V and J ends lost 7 bases and 1 base respectively, with 16 bases between them. This CDR3 spans 16 amino acids. The CDR3 coding sequence is TGTGCCAGCATGGGGTCTATGACAGTGAACACCGGGGAGCTGTTTTTT. Its protein is CASMGSMTVNTGELFF.

This clonotype ranks as medium-sized. The J gene is TRBJ1-2, the V gene TRBV7-9; unclear D gene. Germline CDR1 SEHNR, CDR2 FQNEAQ (reference sequence). V shed 4 bases and J shed 8 bases, with 8 bases lying between them. The CDR3 runs 11 residues. CDR3 residues: CASSWIRGYTF. CDR3 DNA sequence: TGTGCCAGCAGCTGGATTAGAGGCTACACCTTC.

This clonotype appeared a few times. This chain links TRBV29-1 with TRBJ2-5; the match to TRBD2 covers 10 bases. Unmatched junction bases numbered 5, after V lost 8 bases and J lost 5 bases. Germline CDR1 is SQVTM and CDR2 is ANQGSEA. This CDR3 has 12 residues. The CDR3 protein is CSTAGGPETQYF. The DNA for the CDR3 is TGCAGCACAGCGGGAGGGCCGGAGACCCAGTACTTC.

This clonotype qualifies as medium-sized. This rearrangement joins TRBV7-8 to TRBJ2-7; possibly TRBD2 for D (5 bases). Germline V gene data show CDR1 as SGHVS and CDR2 as FQNEAQ. V was shortened by 0 bases and J by 5 bases, with 14 bases between the two germline ends. This CDR3 contains 15 residues. The CDR3 DNA sequence: TGTGCCAGCAGCTTAGCGCACGGGAACTCTCACGAGCAGTACTTC. It yields the protein CASSLAHGNSHEQYF.

This clonotype was picked up many times. This rearrangement joins TRBV12-3 or TRBV12-4 to TRBJ1-6; possible D gene TRBD1, 5 bases. The CDR3 runs to 13 residues. The V and J ends lost 3 bases and 7 bases respectively, with 7 bases between them. The CDR3 is CASSFQGNSPLHF. In DNA, the CDR3 is TGTGCCAGCAGTTTCCAGGGAAATTCACCCCTCCACTTT.

This clonotype was detected many times. The chain is built from TRBV5-4 and TRBJ2-5; 11 bases match TRBD2. The CDR3 length is 18 residues. Germline CDR1 reads SGHNT; CDR2 reads YYREEE (reference sequence). Losses at the gene ends were 0 bases for V and 6 bases for J; bases not matched to a gene: 13. CDR3 loop: CASSLGASTSGTPKTQYF. CDR3 coding DNA: TGTGCCAGCAGCTTGGGAGCATCGACTAGCGGGACCCCAAAGACCCAGTACTTC. Complete variable domain (other parts from reference TRBV5-4 and TRBJ2-5): ETGVTQSPTHLIKTRGQQVTLRCSSQSGHNTVSWYQQALGQGPQFIFQYYREEENGRGNFPPRFSGLQFPNYSSELNVNALELDDSALYLCASSLGASTSGTPKTQYFGPGTRLLVL.

This clonotype has at least ten counts. CDR3 residues: CASSLWDEQYF. The DNA of the CDR3 is TGTGCCAGCAGCTTATGGGACGAGCAGTACTTC. The chain employs TRBV7-2 and TRBJ2-7; D call uncertain. Germline V gene sequence: CDR1 SGHTA, CDR2 FQGNSA. Trimming removed 2 bases from V and 5 bases from J, with 4 bases in between. The CDR3 runs 11 residues.

Only a few counts were recorded for this clonotype. V and J are TRBV5-1 and TRBJ2-1; D ambiguous. Trimming removed 0 bases from V and 2 bases from J, with 3 bases in between. Germline V lookup: CDR1 SGHRS, CDR2 YFSETQ. The CDR3 runs to 13 residues. CDR3 coding DNA: TGCGCCAGCAGCTTGGAACCCTACAATGAGCAGTTCTTC. Translation gives CASSLEPYNEQFF.

The rearrangement links TRBV7-6 to TRBJ2-7; 9 bases match TRBD2. With V trimmed by 1 base and J by 0 bases, 7 bases remained unmatched. CDR1 and CDR2 from the germline V gene are SGHVS and FNYEAQ. The length of the CDR3 is 17 residues. The CDR3 nucleotides read TGTGCCAGCAGCTTAGGGGCTAGCGGGGCGAGCTCCTACGAGCAGTACTTC. Translated: CASSLGASGASSYEQYF.

This clonotype is medium-sized in the sample. This chain links TRBV6-1 with TRBJ1-1, with D perhaps matching TRBD1 (5 bases). The CDR3 length is 13 residues. The germline V gene encodes CDR1 MNHNS and CDR2 SASEGT. V shed 3 bases and J shed 4 bases, with 9 bases lying between them. CDR3 residues: CASSDGGGTEAFF. CDR3 nucleotides: TGTGCCAGCAGTGATGGGGGTGGCACTGAAGCTTTCTTT.

This clonotype was detected ten times or more. This chain connects TRBV27 to TRBJ2-7; possible D gene TRBD2, 7 bases. Germline V gives CDR1 MNHEY, CDR2 SMNVEV (reference sequence). This CDR3 contains 17 residues. Trimming stripped 7 bases from V and 6 bases from J, with 28 bases between. The CDR3 region is CASTGGGGGLGTGEQYF. The CDR3, as DNA: TGTGCCAGCACCGGAGGGGGTGGAGGACTAGGAACGGGCGAGCAGTACTTC.